What follows are 16 T cell receptor beta chains derived from one specimen sequenced in a study of molecular identifiers for immune sequencing clone quantification. TCRdb re-derived calls from the PCR reads in MiXCR, one entry per CDR3 protein. The sample holds tens of thousands of distinct CDR3 sequences, 19% seen once. The specimen was naive CD8+ T cells from blood, with Jurkat cell RNA spiked in. Subset: FACS-sorted CD8+CD4-CCR7+CD45RA+ naive T cells. These TCRs come from a human donor in good health. Some libraries in this study had Jurkat cell RNA spiked in.

This clonotype was detected a few times. The rearrangement joins TRBV24-1 to TRBJ2-7, with D maybe TRBD1 (6 bases). The germline V and J ends were trimmed by 4 bases and 2 bases, with 14 bases remaining between them. In germline, CDR1 is KGHDR, CDR2 SFDVKD. The CDR3 contains 15 residues. The CDR3: CATSDRGQIPYEQYF. In DNA, the CDR3 is TGTGCCACCAGTGACCGCGGACAGATTCCCTACGAGCAGTACTTC.

This clonotype occurred many times. This chain connects TRBV6-2 or TRBV6-3 to TRBJ1-6; D perhaps matches TRBD1 (6 bases). Per the germline V gene, CDR1 is MNHEY and CDR2 is SVGEGT. CDR3 length equals 15 residues. The germline V and J ends were trimmed by 8 bases and 3 bases, with 14 bases remaining between them. DNA for the CDR3: TGTGCCAGCCGGGTGGACAGCCGCTATAATTCACCCCTCCACTTT. Translating gives CASRVDSRYNSPLHF.

On this clonotype itself: An end of the junction differs from the germline gene, which may be a read error. V is TRBV20-1 and J is TRBJ2-3; 7 bases line up with TRBD2. CDR3 length equals 18 residues. The V gene's germline CDR1 is DFQATT and CDR2 SNEGSKA (reference sequence). For the CDR3, the DNA is TGCAGTGCTACCCGCAGGCTAGCGGTAGACCCTAGCGCAGATATGCAGTATTTT. Translating it yields CSATRRLAVDPSADMQYF.

This clonotype was detected ten times or more. The chain has TRBV9 and TRBJ2-2; D is uncertain. Germline V gene sequence: CDR1 SGDLS, CDR2 YYNGEE. Trimming removed 2 bases from V and 0 bases from J, with 2 bases in between. The CDR3 contains 13 residues. The CDR3, as DNA: TGTGCCAGCAGCGTTCCGAACACCGGGGAGCTGTTTTTT. Its translation is CASSVPNTGELFF. The whole variable domain, filled in from reference TRBV9 and TRBJ2-2, reads DSGVTQTPKHLITATGQRVTLRCSPRSGDLSVYWYQQSLDQGLQFLIQYYNGEERAKGNILERFSAQQFPDLHSELNLSSLELGDSALYFCASSVPNTGELFFGEGSRLTVL.

This clonotype was recorded many times. The V gene is TRBV10-3, the J gene TRBJ2-7; 7 positions agree with TRBD1. Germline values: CDR1 ENHRY, CDR2 SYGVKD. This CDR3 has 14 residues. Trimming cost V 3 bases and J 6 bases; bases outside gene matches: 8. The CDR3 DNA is TGTGCCATCAGTGAACCTAGCTCAGGGGGCGAGCAGTACTTC. Translated, it gives CAISEPSSGGEQYF.

This clonotype was found many times. This chain uses TRBV11-2 with TRBJ2-3; D remains unclear. CDR3 length equals 17 residues. Germline V gene data show CDR1 as SGHAT and CDR2 as FQNNGV. With 3 bases removed from V and 2 bases from J, the gap between germline ends came to 18 bases. The CDR3 protein is CASSFLVTPSSTDTQYF. The CDR3 nucleotides are TGTGCCAGCAGCTTCCTCGTGACCCCATCTTCCACAGATACGCAGTATTTT.

The sample holds many counts of this clonotype. V gene TRBV18 combines with J gene TRBJ2-5; tentatively, D is TRBD1 (7 bases). Trimming removed 8 bases from V and 3 bases from J, with 16 bases in between. Germline lookup yields CDR1 KGHSH and CDR2 LQKENI. The CDR3 runs to 14 residues. CDR3 protein: CASGGGQSEETQYF. The CDR3 DNA sequence: TGTGCCAGCGGAGGGGGACAGTCCGAAGAGACCCAGTACTTC. Supplemented by reference TRBV18 and TRBJ2-5, the full variable domain reads NAGVMQNPRHLVRRRGQEARLRCSPMKGHSHVYWYRQLPEEGLKFMVYLQKENIIDESGMPKERFSAEFPKEGPSILRIQQVVRGDSAAYFCASGGGQSEETQYFGPGTRLLVL.

This clonotype is a singleton in its sample. This rearrangement joins TRBV19 to TRBJ2-1, with D hard to call. CDR1 LNHDA and CDR2 SQIVND come from the germline V gene (reference sequence). There are 17 residues in the CDR3. Deletions cut 6 bases from V and 4 bases from J, with 22 bases between. The CDR3 sequence: CASSHPVVSERYNEQFF. CDR3 nucleotide sequence: TGTGCCAGTAGCCACCCAGTTGTTTCAGAGAGGTACAATGAGCAGTTCTTC.

In this sample, this clonotype turned up many times. The chain is built from TRBV7-8 and TRBJ2-1; 9 bases are shared with TRBD1. Germline V gives CDR1 SGHVS, CDR2 FQNEAQ. The CDR3 contains 15 residues. V gave up 5 bases and J gave up 6 bases; unmatched junction bases: 8. The CDR3 protein is CASSLSWTGVNEQFF. The CDR3 nucleotides read TGTGCCAGCAGCCTATCCTGGACAGGGGTCAATGAGCAGTTCTTC.

This clonotype has a count of ten or more. CDR3 nucleotides: TGCAGTGCTGAAGCGGGTTGGGCGGGGGAGCAGTACTTC. Amino acids: CSAEAGWAGEQYF. The chain joins TRBV20-1 to TRBJ2-7, with a weak D call TRBD2 (6 bases). Germline V CDR1 and CDR2: DFQATT, SNEGSKA (reference sequence). This CDR3 region has 13 residues. V dropped 5 bases and J dropped 7 bases, with 18 bases sitting between them.

This clonotype came up many times. CDR3 sequence (DNA): TGTGCCAGCAGCCAAGATGTATCGGGGACAGGGGTTTACGAGCAGTACTTC. Translating it yields CASSQDVSGTGVYEQYF. The chain has TRBV3-1 and TRBJ2-7; 10 nucleotides align to TRBD1. The CDR3 has 17 residues. V lost 0 bases, J lost 4 bases, and 9 bases stayed unmatched. The V gene's germline CDR1 is LGHDT and CDR2 YNNKEL (reference sequence).

This clonotype came up many times. The chain recombines TRBV7-8 with TRBJ2-2; 9 nucleotides match TRBD1. Trimming cost V 3 bases and J 4 bases; bases outside gene matches: 6. The CDR3 has 16 amino acids. CDR1 is SGHVS and CDR2 is FQNEAQ in the germline V gene. CDR3 in amino acids: CASSLGPGQGTGELFF. The CDR3 DNA reads as TGTGCCAGCAGCTTGGGGCCGGGACAGGGCACCGGGGAGCTGTTTTTT.

This clonotype was seen many times. The chain couples TRBV7-9 to TRBJ1-5; D possibly corresponds to TRBD1 (5 bases). V lost 5 bases, J lost 4 bases, and 12 bases lay in between. This CDR3 has 14 amino acids. Germline CDR1 SEHNR, CDR2 FQNEAQ (reference sequence). CDR3 region: CASSPPGPNQPQHF. The CDR3 bases are TGTGCCAGCAGCCCCCCGGGGCCAAATCAGCCCCAGCATTTT.

About this clonotype itself: A much bigger clone sits one base away, suggesting this may be a read error. The chain links TRBV29-1 to TRBJ2-2; possible D gene TRBD2, 6 bases. The germline gives CDR1 SQVTM, CDR2 ANQGSEA. CDR3 length equals 14 residues. The CDR3 spells CSVQPLGAIGGLFF. CDR3 DNA: TGCAGCGTTCAACCATTGGGAGCAATCGGGGGGCTGTTTTTT.

Concerning this clonotype itself: With a much larger clone just one base away, this may be a read error. The chain has TRBV7-9 and TRBJ2-7; TRBD1 matches at 7 bases. In germline, CDR1 is SEHNR, CDR2 FQNEAQ (reference sequence). The CDR3 sequence is 15 residues long. The CDR3 loop is CAGSGLGQENYEQYF. The DNA for the CDR3 is TGTGCCGGCAGCGGTTTAGGACAGGAGAACTACGAGCAGTACTTC.

As for this clonotype: This may arise from a read error, as a much more abundant clone is one base away. The V call is TRBV12-3 or TRBV12-4, the J call TRBJ2-5; 7 positions agree with TRBD2. CDR3 size: 14 residues. CDR3 bases: TGTTCCAGCAGTTTATTTCCGGGAGGAGAGACCCAGTACTTC. Translated: CSSSLFPGGETQYF.